A single sample is the source of the 18 T cell receptor beta chains below, sequenced in a study of T cell changes during pregnancy in multiple sclerosis. The repertoire was sequenced with immunoSEQ multiplex PCR; TCRdb's copy has only in-frame clones and lacks some. The sample lists fewer than 20,000 clones; roughly 90% were seen once. This material consisted of CD8+ T cells from peripheral blood mononuclear cells, taken after pregnancy. All receptors come from a female donor in good health, enrolled as a control in a pregnancy study.

This clone has a single count. The J gene is TRBJ1-1, the V gene TRBV27; the D gene is possibly TRBD1 (5 bases). The CDR3 runs 12 residues. Looked up from germline, CDR1 is MNHEY and CDR2 is SMNVEV (reference sequence). V was cut by 5 bases and J by 1 base, with 5 bases left in between. DNA for the CDR3: TGTGCCAGCAGTCAGGGGAACACTGAAGCTTTCTTT. Residues: CASSQGNTEAFF.

The CDR3 loop reads CASSIIGDIRSGDTQYF. The CDR3 nucleotides are TGTGCCAGTAGTATCATAGGGGACATCAGAAGTGGAGATACGCAGTATTTT. This chain joins TRBV19 and TRBJ2-3; D might be TRBD1 (6 bases). The germline V gene encodes CDR1 LNHDA and CDR2 SQIVND (reference sequence). The CDR3 length is 17 residues. With 3 bases removed from V and 5 bases from J, the gap between germline ends came to 21 bases.

The rearrangement links TRBV6-4 to TRBJ2-2, with D possibly matching TRBD1 (6 bases). Germline V gives CDR1 MRHNA, CDR2 SNTAGT. CDR3 length: 14 amino acids. V gave up 7 bases and J gave up 3 bases, with 12 bases separating them. The CDR3 reads CASKRQADTGELFF. The CDR3 DNA sequence: TGTGCCAGCAAAAGACAGGCAGACACCGGGGAGCTGTTTTTT.

The chain employs TRBV2 and TRBJ2-1; the match to TRBD2 covers 9 bases. Germline-derived CDR1 and CDR2 are SNHLY and FYNNEI. The CDR3 loop spans 17 amino acids. The J segment lost 6 bases and the V segment lost 6 bases, leaving 15 bases of the junction unmatched. The CDR3 sequence is CASSGQLAGVGGNEQFF. CDR3 in DNA: TGTGCCAGCAGCGGCCAATTAGCGGGAGTGGGAGGCAATGAGCAGTTCTTC.

By proportion, this clone is medium-sized. This rearrangement joins TRBV6-4 to TRBJ2-1; D possibly corresponds to TRBD2 (6 bases). Between the trimmed V and J ends, which lost 0 bases and 8 bases, there was a span of 11 bases. The germline gives CDR1 MRHNA, CDR2 SNTAGT. The CDR3 length is 14 residues. CDR3: CASSDSEGTDEQFF. The CDR3 bases are TGTGCCAGCAGTGACTCGGAGGGGACGGATGAGCAGTTCTTC.

This clone was picked up one time. The chain is built from TRBV7-2 and TRBJ2-1; maybe TRBD2 (5 bases). This CDR3 has 14 residues. V dropped 3 bases and J dropped 10 bases, with 16 bases sitting between them. From germline, CDR1 is SGHTA and CDR2 FQGNSA. The CDR3 DNA is TGTGCCAGCAGCTTGGGAGTCATGGGCGGGGAGCAGTTCTTC. It encodes CASSLGVMGGEQFF.

This clone showed up just once. Other DNA sequences in the same sample also yield this CDR3. V gene TRBV29-1 combines with J gene TRBJ2-1, with 10 bases identical to TRBD2. CDR3 length: 15 amino acids. In germline, CDR1 is SQVTM, CDR2 ANQGSEA. The trim removed 4 bases at V and 1 base at J, leaving 4 bases unmatched. CDR3 in amino acids: CSVASSGGSYNEQFF. The DNA for the CDR3 is TGCAGCGTTGCGAGTAGCGGGGGGTCCTACAATGAGCAGTTCTTC.

The chain combines TRBV6-6 with TRBJ2-2; no clear D. Trimming took off 2 bases at V and 5 bases at J, with 9 bases between the two ends. Germline lookup yields CDR1 MNHNY and CDR2 SVGAGI (reference sequence). The CDR3 is 14 amino acids. The CDR3 here is CASSYGVRTGELFF. As DNA, the CDR3 is TGTGCCAGCAGTTACGGAGTTCGTACCGGGGAGCTGTTTTTT.

This clone was counted a single time. The chain combines TRBV2 with TRBJ2-7; TRBD2 is a possible D gene (5 bases). Germline lookup yields CDR1 SNHLY and CDR2 FYNNEI. The CDR3 extends over 15 amino acids. V lost 6 bases and J lost 7, with 22 bases in between. CDR3 nucleotides: TGTGCCAGCAGCGACGCGGCCATTGCCCCGGGAGAGCAGTACTTC. Its translation is CASSDAAIAPGEQYF.

This chain joins TRBV7-8 and TRBJ2-2, with TRBD1 as a possible D gene (6 bases). Trimming left V 5 bases short and J 0 bases short, with 10 bases between. The germline V gene encodes CDR1 SGHVS and CDR2 FQNEAQ. The length of the CDR3 is 15 residues. The CDR3 coding sequence is TGTGCCAGCAGCCATCGACAGGCGAACACCGGGGAGCTGTTTTTT. Its translation is CASSHRQANTGELFF.

This chain uses TRBV29-1 with TRBJ2-7, with 10 nucleotides matching TRBD1. From germline, CDR1 is SQVTM and CDR2 ANQGSEA. CDR3 length equals 19 residues. Trimming took 1 base from V and 2 from J; bases not matched to a gene: 17. CDR3 DNA sequence: TGCAGCGTTGAAGGTGGAGACAGGGGGCAACTAGCTGCTCCCTACGAGCAGTACTTC. As protein: CSVEGGDRGQLAAPYEQYF.

The gene calls are TRBV27 and TRBJ1-2; no definite D call. Germline loops: CDR1 MNHEY, CDR2 SMNVEV (reference sequence). This CDR3 comprises 13 residues. Trimming removed 11 bases from V and 3 bases from J, with 16 bases in between. This CDR3 is CAAKGRHDYGYTF. Here the CDR3 DNA reads TGTGCCGCAAAAGGGAGACACGACTATGGCTACACCTTC.

The chain joins TRBV10-3 to TRBJ1-2; 9 nucleotides match TRBD1. Germline trimming cut 3 bases from V and 8 bases from J; bases unmatched to any gene: 7. The CDR3 has 14 residues. Germline assignment: CDR1 ENHRY and CDR2 SYGVKD. The CDR3 DNA sequence: TGTGCCATCAGTGACCGGACAGGGGAGGGAGGCTACACCTTC. Its protein is CAISDRTGEGGYTF.

The CDR3 DNA is TGTGCCAGCAGTACGCGGGGGTATAGCTCCTACGAGCAGTACTTC. This sequence encodes CASSTRGYSSYEQYF. The chain employs TRBV28 and TRBJ2-7; TRBD2 aligns across 7 bases. The CDR3 contains 15 residues. The junction had 7 bases not matched to a gene; V was cut back by 5 bases and J by 0 bases. The germline CDR1 and CDR2 sequences are MDHEN and SYDVKM.

This clone occurred once. The chain is built from TRBV28 and TRBJ2-7, with D possibly TRBD2 on 5 matching bases. Looked up from germline, CDR1 is MDHEN and CDR2 is SYDVKM. The V end was cut by 10 bases, the J end by 3 bases, with 10 bases between. The CDR3 is made up of 11 amino acids. The CDR3 DNA sequence: TGTGCCACCGCGGCGGGCTACGAGCAGTACTTC. This translates into CATAAGYEQYF.

V is TRBV29-1 and J is TRBJ1-2; D is unclear. Trimming took 2 bases from V and 8 from J, leaving 9 bases between them. In germline, CDR1 is SQVTM, CDR2 ANQGSEA. The CDR3 runs 11 residues. The DNA of the CDR3 is TGCAGCGTTGAACGGGCGGGAGGCTACACCTTC. Residues: CSVERAGGYTF.

The chain employs TRBV7-6 and TRBJ2-2; D gene unclear. Germline V lookup: CDR1 SGHVS, CDR2 FNYEAQ. V gave up 3 bases and J gave up 3 bases, with 11 bases separating them. The CDR3 consists of 15 residues. The CDR3 spells CASSFGDRDTGELFF. CDR3 sequence (DNA): TGTGCCAGCAGCTTTGGAGATCGCGACACCGGGGAGCTGTTTTTT.

V usage is TRBV11-3 and J usage is TRBJ2-4; 7 nucleotides match TRBD1. J lost 7 bases, V lost 4 bases, and 7 bases had no gene match. CDR1 is SGHNT and CDR2 is YENEEA in the germline V gene. This CDR3 is 14 amino acids long. The CDR3 loop is CASSSRGGPNIQYF. CDR3 coding DNA: TGTGCCAGCAGCTCCCGAGGGGGCCCTAACATTCAGTACTTC.